This is a list of T cell receptor beta chains from one sample in a study of blood T cell repertoires in COVID-19. Sequencing used immunoSEQ multiplex PCR; TCRdb keeps in-frame clones, though not all of them. Of some 120,000 clones listed, 88% are singletons. The sample was peripheral blood. The receptors were sampled from a human donor in a cohort sampled during active COVID-19. CDR3s include the opening cysteine and the closing phenylalanine or tryptophan. A D gene is named only where the DNA matches it firmly.

>NA|TRBJ1-4|TRBV6-5
CASSRSTSNEKLFF
>TRBD2|TRBJ2-7|TRBV18
CASSPPRVRTSDYEQYF
>NA|TRBJ2-7|TRBV4-2
CASSQDALAYEQYF
>NA|TRBJ2-5|TRBV7-2
CASSSLGGLGQETQYF
>NA|TRBJ1-2|TRBV6-1
CASSERRDGYTF
>NA|TRBJ1-5|TRBV18
CASSTGDGNQPQHF
>TRBD2|TRBJ2-7|TRBV5-1
CASSESGGRSYEQYF
>NA|TRBJ2-1|TRBV30
CAWSRAVGGRGQFF
>TRBD1|TRBJ1-1|TRBV5-1
CASSFGQGAVEAFF
>TRBD1|TRBJ2-5|TRBV19
CASRSRNRGRETQYF
>TRBD1|TRBJ2-3|TRBV5-1
CASSLEQGVADTQYF
>TRBD2|TRBJ2-7|TRBV6-6
CASILAGGTYEQYF
>TRBD1|TRBJ1-5|TRBV2
CASSAGQGAQPQHF
>NA|TRBJ1-3|TRBV6-6
CASSYSTGFGNTIYF
>NA|TRBJ1-1|TRBV12-3/TRBV12-4
CASTGQLGTEAFF
>NA|TRBJ1-3|TRBV3-1/TRBV3-2
CASSQDHVSGNTIYF
>NA|TRBJ1-3|TRBV5-5
CASSLSGFGNTIYF
>NA|TRBJ1-6|TRBV5-4
CASSFLRGSYNSPLHF
>NA|TRBJ2-7|TRBV2
CASSEQGSSYEQYF
>TRBD1|TRBJ1-5|TRBV19
CASSPRQGRNQPQHF
>NA|TRBJ1-1|TRBV6-5
CASRRTATGRAFF
>NA|TRBJ2-3|TRBV4-1
CASSQDPGVWTDTQYF
>NA|TRBJ2-3|TRBV11-3
CASSLGWGDTDTQYF
>NA|TRBJ1-6|TRBV28
CASSFRQGSWAYSSYNSPLHF
>NA|TRBJ2-5|TRBV5-4
CASSPRQKETQYF
>NA|TRBJ2-7|TRBV6-1
CASSDRHRVGPEQYF
>TRBD1|TRBJ1-1|TRBV5-1
CASSFRGQGGNTEAFF
>NA|TRBJ2-7|TRBV5-1
CASSDGRGEQYF
>TRBD1|TRBJ1-5|TRBV6-5
CASSTRGQPNQPQHF
>NA|TRBJ1-1|TRBV10-2
CASSVNGNTEAFF
>NA|TRBJ2-2|TRBV5-6
CASKPSGGAWEPRELFF
>TRBD1|TRBJ1-5|TRBV7-9
CASSQTGLDQPQHF
>NA|TRBJ2-3|TRBV5-4
CASSLRSGRPSTDTQYF
>TRBD1|TRBJ1-1|TRBV3-1/TRBV3-2
CASSQVRQGRFF
>NA|TRBJ2-5|TRBV18
CASSPAGETQYF
>TRBD2|TRBJ2-3|TRBV24-1
CATSDSGLAGVTDTQYF
>NA|TRBJ1-5|TRBV2
CASSEAMTGPNQPQHF
>TRBD2|TRBJ2-7|TRBV18
CASSPVPGLAGPQYF
>TRBD1|TRBJ2-1|TRBV15
CATRPGQAYYNEQFF
>NA|TRBJ2-5|TRBV5-1
CASSSEGQETQYF
>TRBD1|TRBJ2-7|TRBV28
CASSPNRGRFGFEQYF
>NA|TRBJ2-5|TRBV11-1
CASSDREGLETQYF
>NA|TRBJ1-2|TRBV29-1
CSVSRGTGYTF
>NA|TRBJ2-1|TRBV9
CASSVDVGGGNEQFF
>NA|TRBJ2-5|TRBV7-6
CASSMYRTEVVETQYF
>TRBD2|TRBJ2-1|TRBV6-4
CASSERGGSYNEQFF
>NA|TRBJ2-7|TRBV5-1
CASSLGTGWDEQYF
>NA|TRBJ2-7|TRBV6-5
CASRIYRAPIYEQYF
>NA|TRBJ2-6|TRBV10-3
CAISGPPQGASSGANVLTF
>TRBD1|TRBJ1-2|TRBV5-8
CASSPGQGFNGYTF
>TRBD1|TRBJ1-2|TRBV6-5
CASGNHRGLGYGYTF
>TRBD2|TRBJ2-7|TRBV6-5
CASSSPGLAGYEQYF
>NA|TRBJ1-2|TRBV6-5
CASSPGRDQYGYTF
>TRBD2|TRBJ2-1|TRBV6-2/TRBV6-3
CASSYFSYAGGPSEQFF
>NA|TRBJ2-5|TRBV11-2
CASSLEVRGEETQYF
>NA|TRBJ2-7|TRBV5-4
CASSLGLADSYEQYF